This T cell receptor beta chain was found in a study of blood T cell repertoires in COVID-19. As originally analysed: It was from reference gene primer amplification that nucleated cell counts were estimated. TCRdb keeps only in-frame clones here, not all; method: immunoSEQ multiplex PCR. V and J calls and clone size follow that table, whereas D and trimming were derived from the DNA. The sample gives 350,000 or so clones, approximately 88% of which show up once; roughly 1.7% is in the top ten. The V segment lost 3 bases and the J segment 5 bases; nucleotides outside the gene matches: 7. Per the germline V gene, CDR1 is LGHNA and CDR2 is YSLEER. The CDR3 covers 15 residues.

Sequencing input: peripheral blood. The gene calls are TRBV4-3 and TRBJ1-3; 7 nucleotides match TRBD1. The clonotype comes from a woman under 40 with COVID-19, enrolled during active disease. CDR3 sequence: CASSQFRDRRNTIYF. The CDR3, as DNA: TGCGCCAGCAGCCAGTTCAGGGACAGACGAAACACCATATATTTT.